The TCR beta chain under discussion was sequenced for a study of blood T cell repertoires in COVID-19. Study in general: The origin of the acute and convalescent COVID-19 samples was the United States, Italy and Spain.

CDR3 length equals 12 residues. Per germline, CDR1 SGHRS and CDR2 YFSETQ. V was pared by 4 bases and J by 4 bases, with 1 base of the junction left unmatched. Enrolled during active infection, Seattle patients were then followed longitudinally. This clone has a single count. The sample contains more than one DNA sequence encoding this CDR3. Produced via immunoSEQ multiplex PCR; TCRdb's table is partial and in-frame only. The top ten clones hold 10% of a sample with around 400,000 clones, 70% to 90% of them seen once. The receptor was derived from a woman aged 30 to 39 with COVID-19, enrolled during active disease. Material for sequencing was peripheral blood. This chain links TRBV5-1 with TRBJ1-2; 7 bases are a match to TRBD1. The CDR3 DNA follows: TGCGCCAGCAGCCGGGACAGCTATGGCTACACCTTC. It is translated as CASSRDSYGYTF.